This T cell receptor (beta chain) was sequenced for a study of blood T cell repertoires in COVID-19. Looking at the study overall: T cells, B-cell-depleted T cells, or PBMCs provided the cDNA or gDNA that served as material.

Methods used by the authors: Reference gene primer amplification in the assay estimated nucleated cell counts. Assay: immunoSEQ multiplex PCR; the TCRdb copy retains only in-frame clones and omits some. That table gives V, J and clone size, and the DNA gave D and trimming. The repertoire holds 75,000 to 90,000 clones, with about 89% as singletons. The sample taken for sequencing was peripheral blood. The sequence came from a man aged 45-65 years with active or convalescent COVID-19.

CDR3: CASSERRGVTDTQYF. CDR3 coding DNA: TGTGCCAGCAGCGAGAGGCGGGGAGTCACAGATACGCAGTATTTT. This rearrangement joins TRBV21-1 to TRBJ2-3; the table's D call TRBD2 went unverified against the DNA. TRBV21-1 is termed a pseudogene. The CDR3 covers 15 residues.